Each of the 7 T cell receptor beta chains below was sequenced from the same sample in a study of metastatic and nonmetastatic thyroid tumors. TCRdb re-called clones from the PCR reads using MiXCR. The table has roughly 71,000 clones, less than 20% seen once. Thyroid surgery took place with no prior treatment in any patient. Sequencing input: blood. The receptor source for this set is a female donor with papillary thyroid cancer or a benign thyroid nodule (not recorded which). Some clones in this sample may be carry-over from other donors' samples.

Only a few counts were recorded for this clone. This could be a read error, since a much larger clone is one nucleotide away. The chain employs TRBV20-1 and TRBJ2-5, with 8 positions matching TRBD1. Per the germline V gene, CDR1 is DFQATT and CDR2 is SNEGSKA (reference sequence). Trimming at V came to 3 bases and at J to 5 bases, leaving 11 bases not matched to a gene. The CDR3 consists of 15 residues. Written as DNA, the CDR3 is TGCAGTGCTAGTATGTCGCCAGGGGGCGGGGAGACCCAGTACTTC. It translates to CSASMSPGGGETQYF.

This clone has a count of ten or more. This rearrangement joins TRBV3-1 to TRBJ1-2; D perhaps matches TRBD1 (6 bases). Germline lookup yields CDR1 LGHDT and CDR2 YNNKEL (reference sequence). This CDR3 is built from 12 residues. V lost 3 bases to trimming and J lost 8 bases, with 10 bases between them. CDR3 nucleotide sequence: TGTGCCAGCAGCCAGGGGGCTTGGGGCTACACCTTC. It is translated as CASSQGAWGYTF. Variable domain in full (rest from reference TRBV3-1 and TRBJ1-2): DTAVSQTPKYLVTQMGNDKSIKCEQNLGHDTMYWYKQDSKKFLKIMFSYNNKELIINETVPNRFSPKSPDKAHLNLHINSLELGDSAVYFCASSQGAWGYTFGSGTRLTVV.

At least ten counts were recorded for this clone. This chain joins TRBV29-1 and TRBJ2-5; TRBD1 agrees at 7 bases. The V gene's germline CDR1 is SQVTM and CDR2 ANQGSEA. After removal of 4 bases from V and 5 bases from J, the junction contained 1 base not matched to a gene. The CDR3 totals 11 residues. CDR3 nucleotides: TGCAGCGTTGTACAGGGGGAGACCCAGTACTTC. As protein: CSVVQGETQYF.

This clone has only a few counts. The chain is built from TRBV7-2 and TRBJ1-4, with a weak D call TRBD1 (5 bases). Germline lookup yields CDR1 SGHTA and CDR2 FQGNSA. The CDR3 runs 14 residues. Trimming pared 3 bases from V and 8 bases from J, leaving 13 bases between. This chain's CDR3 is CASSFGAGREKLFF. DNA for the CDR3: TGTGCCAGCAGCTTCGGTGCAGGGAGGGAAAAACTGTTTTTT. Full variable domain (rest looked up from reference TRBV7-2 and TRBJ1-4): GAGVSQSPSNKVTEKGKDVELRCDPISGHTALYWYRQSLGQGLEFLIYFQGNSAPDKSGLPSDRFSAERTGGSVSTLTIQRTQQEDSAVYLCASSFGAGREKLFFGSGTQLSVL.

This clone appeared many times. The chain is built from TRBV6-1 and TRBJ1-5; tentatively, D is TRBD1 (5 bases). CDR1 is MNHNS and CDR2 is SASEGT in the germline V gene. This CDR3 region has 16 residues. Trimming pared 5 bases from V and 0 bases from J, leaving 14 bases between. In nucleotides, the CDR3 is TGTGCCAGCAGTCCATTCGGGACCCTTAGCAATCAGCCCCAGCATTTT. Translated: CASSPFGTLSNQPQHF.

This clone was seen at least ten times. The V call is TRBV18, the J call TRBJ1-1; no reliable D call. CDR1 is KGHSH and CDR2 is LQKENI in the germline V gene. V lost 3 bases to trimming and J lost 1 base, with 6 bases between them. The CDR3 contains 13 residues. The CDR3 is CASSPSANTEAFF. The CDR3, as DNA: TGTGCCAGCTCACCTTCGGCGAACACTGAAGCTTTCTTT. Filled out from reference TRBV18 and TRBJ1-1, the complete variable domain reads NAGVMQNPRHLVRRRGQEARLRCSPMKGHSHVYWYRQLPEEGLKFMVYLQKENIIDESGMPKERFSAEFPKEGPSILRIQQVVRGDSAAYFCASSPSANTEAFFGQGTRLTVV.

As regards this clone: This may be a read error, as it is one base from a much larger clone. The rearrangement joins TRBV5-4 to TRBJ2-7; D gene uncertain. The length of the CDR3 is 12 residues. CDR1 and CDR2 from the germline V gene are SGHNT and YYREEE (reference sequence). Trimming removed 0 bases at V and 6 bases at J, with 7 bases between. This chain's CDR3 is CASSLEVVEQYF. The CDR3 DNA sequence: TGTGCCAGCAGCTTGGAAGTGGTCGAGCAGTACTTC.